This T cell receptor beta chain appears in the sequencing data of a study of T-cell memory formation after mild COVID-19. Whole-study findings and limits: Shrinking CD4+ clones were chiefly CM and EM; CD8+ ones were chiefly EMRA. Detection of some responders pre-infection suggested pre-existing cross-reactive memory T cells participated.

TCRdb reanalysed the 5' RACE reads using MiXCR and keeps one entry per CDR3 protein. The repertoire holds 550,000 to 700,000 distinct CDR3 sequences, about 18% seen once, with around 7.8% in the top ten. Turning to this clonotype: Its matching antigen is unknown.

Germline loops: CDR1 LGHDT, CDR2 YNNKEL (reference sequence). CDR3 length equals 14 residues. V dropped 5 bases and J dropped 3; count of bases not matched to a gene: 5. Specimen: PBMCs or a T cell subset sorted from them (not recorded which). The TCR comes from an adult woman who had mild COVID-19 (a few samples of this study predate the infection). Cell type and time point are not known. The chain joins TRBV3-1 to TRBJ1-2, with 8 bases aligning to TRBD1. Here the CDR3 reads CASSYLTGDYGYTF. For the CDR3, the DNA is TGTGCCAGCAGCTACCTGACAGGGGACTATGGCTACACCTTC.